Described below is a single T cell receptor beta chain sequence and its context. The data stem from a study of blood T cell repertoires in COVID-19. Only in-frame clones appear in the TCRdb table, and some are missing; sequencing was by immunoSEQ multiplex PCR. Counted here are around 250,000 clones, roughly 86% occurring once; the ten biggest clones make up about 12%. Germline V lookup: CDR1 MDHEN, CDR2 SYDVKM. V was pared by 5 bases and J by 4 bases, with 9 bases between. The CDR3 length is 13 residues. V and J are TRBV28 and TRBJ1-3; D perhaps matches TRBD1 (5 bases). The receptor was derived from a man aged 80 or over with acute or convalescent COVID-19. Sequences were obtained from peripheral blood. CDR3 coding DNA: TGTGCCAGCAGTCCGCGACAGGGAAACACCATATATTTT. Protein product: CASSPRQGNTIYF.